These 32 T cell receptor beta chains originate from one sample sequenced in a study of shared clonotypes between healthy human individuals. Here immunoSEQ multiplex PCR was the method, and the copy in TCRdb shows in-frame clones only, minus some. The data contain over 2,000,000 clones, just under 95% of them singletons. Naive CD8 cells lacked CD45RO and underwent positive selection for CCR7, leaving out terminally differentiated effector memory CD45RA+ cells. The sample taken for sequencing was naive CD8+ T cells from PBMCs. The receptors stem from a man younger than 35 in good health. Some clones in this sample may be carry-over from other donors' samples.

The CDR3 coding sequence is TGTGCCAGTAGTATAAAGGGTAGCGGGAACACCGGGGAGCTGTTTTTT. Translation: CASSIKGSGNTGELFF. The J gene is TRBJ2-2, the V gene TRBV19; the D gene is possibly TRBD2 (6 bases). Trimming cost V 2 bases and J 1 base, with 11 bases left between them. Germline values: CDR1 LNHDA, CDR2 SQIVND (reference sequence). The CDR3 contains 16 residues.

V gene TRBV7-9 combines with J gene TRBJ1-4; D not certain. Germline loops: CDR1 SEHNR, CDR2 FQNEAQ (reference sequence). Trimming cost V 5 bases and J 2 bases, with 15 bases left between them. CDR3 size: 16 residues. The CDR3 region has the DNA TGTGCCAGCAGCGACGTAGCTAGTTTGACTAATGAAAAACTGTTTTTT. Its protein product is CASSDVASLTNEKLFF.

The chain employs TRBV5-1 and TRBJ2-3, with TRBD2 matching 9 bases. V shed 4 bases, J shed 4 bases, and the junction held 13 bases outside the gene matches. The CDR3 consists of 17 residues. CDR1 and CDR2 from the germline V gene are SGHRS and YFSETQ. As DNA, the CDR3 is TGCGCCAGCAGCCCCGGGACGGTAGCGGGAGTGGCAGATACGCAGTATTTT. This gives the protein CASSPGTVAGVADTQYF.

This chain connects TRBV19 to TRBJ2-5; D is tentatively TRBD1 or TRBD2 (5 bases each). The CDR3 loop spans 14 amino acids. The V gene's germline CDR1 is LNHDA and CDR2 SQIVND (reference sequence). The V gene lost 5 bases and the J gene lost 5 bases, with 15 bases spanning the gap. CDR3 protein: CASSEGTRRETQYF. The DNA of the CDR3 is TGTGCCAGTAGTGAGGGGACCCGCCGGGAGACCCAGTACTTC.

The chain carries TRBV14 and TRBJ2-7; D is tentatively TRBD1 or TRBD2 (5 bases each). The CDR3 is 15 amino acids. Germline V CDR1 and CDR2: SGHDN, FVKESK. V lost 1 base and J 1 base, leaving 11 bases between the germline ends. The CDR3 nucleotides are TGTGCCAGCAGCCAAGTTGGGACGGCTTCCTACGAGCAGTACTTC. This gives the protein CASSQVGTASYEQYF.

The gene calls are TRBV7-9 and TRBJ2-7; 9 positions match TRBD2. V lost 1 base to trimming and J lost 0 bases; unmatched junction nucleotides: 1. There are 15 residues in the CDR3. Looked up from germline, CDR1 is SEHNR and CDR2 is FQNEAQ (reference sequence). This chain's CDR3 is CASSLDSGSSYEQYF. The CDR3 region has the DNA TGTGCCAGCAGCTTAGATAGCGGGAGCTCCTACGAGCAGTACTTC.

V gene TRBV29-1 combines with J gene TRBJ2-3; either TRBD1 or TRBD2 may fit D (6 bases each). The CDR3 contains 13 residues. Germline lookup yields CDR1 SQVTM and CDR2 ANQGSEA. Trimming cost V 5 bases and J 5 bases, with 14 bases left between them. In DNA, the CDR3 is TGCAGCGTTAACCCACAGGGAGGAGATACGCAGTATTTT. This translates into CSVNPQGGDTQYF.

The chain carries TRBV19 and TRBJ2-7, with 10 bases aligning to TRBD2. Germline V gene data show CDR1 as LNHDA and CDR2 as SQIVND (reference sequence). Germline trimming cut 9 bases from V and 1 base from J; bases unmatched to any gene: 6. The CDR3 loop spans 14 amino acids. The CDR3 DNA reads TGTGCCAGCCAAACTAGCGGGGCGTCCTACGAGCAGTACTTC. It yields the protein CASQTSGASYEQYF.

A note on this clone: The identical CDR3 is also encoded by other nucleotide sequences in the sample. This chain connects TRBV28 to TRBJ2-7; no firm D call. CDR1 is MDHEN, CDR2 SYDVKM, per germline. V was trimmed by 6 bases and J by 1 base, leaving 4 bases between them. CDR3 size: 11 residues. The CDR3 reads CASSRSYEQYF. The CDR3 region has the DNA TGTGCCAGCAGCCGTTCCTACGAGCAGTACTTC.

The rearrangement joins TRBV7-6 to TRBJ2-7; 7 bases fit TRBD2. J was trimmed by 4 bases and V by 4 bases; bases with no gene match: 7. This CDR3 region has 14 residues. In germline, CDR1 is SGHVS, CDR2 FNYEAQ. CDR3: CASSSGTTKYEQYF. The CDR3 nucleotides read TGTGCCAGCAGCTCCGGGACTACCAAATACGAGCAGTACTTC.

V and J are TRBV6-5 and TRBJ1-4; the D gene is possibly TRBD1 (5 bases). V was trimmed by 2 bases and J by 12 bases, leaving 13 bases between them. CDR1 MNHEY and CDR2 SVGAGI come from the germline V gene. The CDR3 has 13 amino acids. DNA for the CDR3: TGTGCCAGCAGTTACCTGAACTTGGGGGAACTGTTTTTT. As protein: CASSYLNLGELFF.

The chain combines TRBV7-8 with TRBJ1-5; no firm D call. Germline values: CDR1 SGHVS, CDR2 FQNEAQ. Trimming removed 8 bases from V and 1 base from J, with 12 bases in between. The CDR3 is 14 residues long. The CDR3 here is CASRAAGSNQPQHF. The CDR3 region has the DNA TGTGCCAGCCGGGCGGCGGGAAGCAATCAGCCCCAGCATTTT.

CDR3 nucleotide sequence: TGTGCCAGCCAGGGGGCCGCCGGCGTATATAGCAATCAGCCCCAGCATTTT. This encodes CASQGAAGVYSNQPQHF. The chain links TRBV19 to TRBJ1-5; 8 bases agree with TRBD1. Trimming cost V 9 bases and J 0 bases; bases outside gene matches: 13. The CDR3 covers 17 residues. Germline V gene lookup returns CDR1 LNHDA and CDR2 SQIVND (reference sequence). The complete variable domain, with remaining parts taken from reference TRBV19 and TRBJ1-5, reads DGGITQSPKYLFRKEGQNVTLSCEQNLNHDAMYWYRQDPGQGLRLIYYSQIVNDFQKGDIAEGYSVSREKKESFPLTVTSAQKNPTAFYLCASQGAAGVYSNQPQHFGDGTRLSIL.

The gene calls are TRBV11-2 and TRBJ2-7; TRBD2 matches 12 bases. The CDR3 spans 16 residues. Germline trimming cut 1 base from V and 2 bases from J; bases unmatched to any gene: 3. CDR1 SGHAT and CDR2 FQNNGV come from the germline V gene. CDR3 residues: CASSLGASGRAYEQYF. The CDR3 bases are TGTGCCAGCAGCTTAGGGGCTAGCGGGAGGGCCTACGAGCAGTACTTC.

The CDR3, as DNA: TGTGCCAGCAGTTACTTTCAGTCGGACGAGCAGTACTTC. Its translation is CASSYFQSDEQYF. The rearrangement uses TRBV6-5 and TRBJ2-7; D ambiguous. The germline CDR1 and CDR2 sequences are MNHEY and SVGAGI. The CDR3 length is 13 residues. V gave up 1 base and J gave up 5 bases, with 9 bases separating them.

The chain joins TRBV5-1 to TRBJ2-3; 7 bases are shared with TRBD2. The trim removed 4 bases at V and 0 bases at J, leaving 5 bases unmatched. Germline V gene sequence: CDR1 SGHRS, CDR2 YFSETQ. The CDR3 is made up of 15 amino acids. This CDR3 is CASSGRGGSTDTQYF. In DNA, the CDR3 is TGCGCCAGCAGCGGACGCGGGGGTAGCACAGATACGCAGTATTTT.

The chain joins TRBV27 to TRBJ2-1; D not certain. The CDR3 consists of 18 residues. The ends were cut back, 6 bases at V and 0 bases at J, with 21 bases in the middle. Germline V gene sequence: CDR1 MNHEY, CDR2 SMNVEV (reference sequence). DNA for the CDR3: TGTGCCAGCAGGCCCGGTTTGAGGCGTTTTAGCTCCTACAATGAGCAGTTCTTC. It yields the protein CASRPGLRRFSSYNEQFF.

CDR3: CASSNLREAHILGQFF. The CDR3 nucleotides read TGTGCCAGCAGCAACCTTCGGGAGGCCCACATTCTTGGGCAGTTCTTC. The chain has TRBV25-1 and TRBJ2-1, with 7 bases aligning to TRBD2. This CDR3 contains 16 residues. The V gene's germline CDR1 is MGHDK and CDR2 SYGVNS. V trimming: 6 bases; J trimming: 12 bases; junction bases outside the gene matches: 20.

J is TRBJ2-1 and V is TRBV7-9, with D maybe TRBD2 (6 bases). The CDR3 runs to 16 residues. Germline CDR1 is SEHNR and CDR2 is FQNEAQ (reference sequence). The germline V and J ends were trimmed by 2 bases and 4 bases, with 15 bases remaining between them. The CDR3 loop is CASSLTGGTSYNEQFF. CDR3 coding DNA: TGTGCCAGCAGCTTAACCGGGGGTACGTCGTACAATGAGCAGTTCTTC.

The V gene is TRBV9, the J gene TRBJ2-4; 9 bases are shared with TRBD2. Germline assignment: CDR1 SGDLS and CDR2 YYNGEE. The CDR3 runs to 14 residues. V gave up 0 bases and J gave up 13 bases; unmatched junction bases: 8. CDR3 region: CASSVAGSSGEQYF. The CDR3 coding sequence is TGTGCCAGCAGCGTAGCCGGGTCTAGCGGGGAACAGTACTTC.

The chain is built from TRBV28 and TRBJ1-1, with D possibly being TRBD1 (5 bases). Germline V gene data show CDR1 as MDHEN and CDR2 as SYDVKM. V was trimmed by 6 bases and J by 3 bases, leaving 14 bases between them. The CDR3 is 14 amino acids. The chain's CDR3 is CASRPPRGDTEAFF. The CDR3 nucleotides read TGTGCCAGCAGACCACCCCGGGGCGACACTGAAGCTTTCTTT.

This clone appeared a single time. V and J are TRBV19 and TRBJ2-7, with D perhaps TRBD1 or TRBD2 (6 bases each). Germline V gene data show CDR1 as LNHDA and CDR2 as SQIVND (reference sequence). V gave up 0 bases and J gave up 2 bases, with 23 bases separating them. CDR3 length: 19 residues. The CDR3 is CASSIDPPLTGGGTYEQYF. As DNA, the CDR3 is TGTGCCAGTAGTATAGATCCCCCTCTGACAGGCGGAGGGACCTACGAGCAGTACTTC.

This chain joins TRBV6-5 and TRBJ2-2; D unclear. The germline gives CDR1 MNHEY, CDR2 SVGAGI. This CDR3 has 14 residues. With 2 bases removed from V and 5 bases from J, the gap between germline ends came to 9 bases. The DNA of the CDR3 is TGTGCCAGCAGTTACGACGGTGGTACCGGGGAGCTGTTTTTT. Protein: CASSYDGGTGELFF.

This sequence joins TRBV2 and TRBJ2-1, with D tentatively TRBD2 (6 bases). Trimming removed 5 bases at V and 5 bases at J, with 19 bases between. Per germline, CDR1 SNHLY and CDR2 FYNNEI. This CDR3 spans 16 amino acids. CDR3 in DNA: TGTGCCAGCAGTTTGGAGGGGACGGTTATAAACAATGAGCAGTTCTTC. It is translated as CASSLEGTVINNEQFF.

This clone has only a few counts. The CDR3: CASSWGLDPNTEAFF. In nucleotides, the CDR3 is TGTGCCAGCAGTTGGGGGCTAGACCCGAACACTGAAGCTTTCTTT. This sequence joins TRBV6-6 and TRBJ1-1, with TRBD1 as a possible D gene (6 bases). Germline CDR1 is MNHNY and CDR2 is SVGAGI (reference sequence). Trimming stripped 4 bases from V and 1 base from J, with 13 bases between. This CDR3 region has 15 residues.

A word on this clone: A much larger clone lies one base from this, so it may be a read error. The sample holds other DNA sequences that translate to the same CDR3. The chain carries TRBV13 and TRBJ2-7, with unresolved D. Germline values: CDR1 PRHDT, CDR2 FYEKMQ (reference sequence). V was trimmed by 0 bases and J by 2 bases, leaving 2 bases between them. This CDR3 contains 12 residues. CDR3 nucleotide sequence: TGTGCCAGCAGCTTAGGGGCCTACGAGCAGTACTTC. Translating it yields CASSLGAYEQYF.

The CDR3 bases are TGTGCCAGCTCACCACTAACGGGACAAACCTTTGGCACCGGGGAGCTGTTTTTT. This translates into CASSPLTGQTFGTGELFF. This chain connects TRBV18 to TRBJ2-2; perhaps TRBD1 as D (6 bases). The CDR3 runs to 18 residues. Germline CDR1 is KGHSH and CDR2 is LQKENI. V was trimmed by 1 base and J by 4 bases, leaving 19 bases between them. The full variable domain, with the rest looked up from reference TRBV18 and TRBJ2-2, is NAGVMQNPRHLVRRRGQEARLRCSPMKGHSHVYWYRQLPEEGLKFMVYLQKENIIDESGMPKERFSAEFPKEGPSILRIQQVVRGDSAAYFCASSPLTGQTFGTGELFFGEGSRLTVL.

To note about this clone: Other DNA sequences in this sample translate to the same CDR3. The genes are TRBV30 and TRBJ1-1; 7 bases align to TRBD1. The CDR3 contains 17 residues. Germline V lookup: CDR1 GTSNPN, CDR2 SVGIG (reference sequence). With 3 bases clipped from V and 1 base from J, the junction kept 14 bases outside the gene matches. This chain's CDR3 is CAWRAGDRPLRNTEAFF. As DNA, the CDR3 is TGTGCCTGGAGAGCTGGGGACAGACCCCTAAGGAACACTGAAGCTTTCTTT.

V usage is TRBV7-6 and J usage is TRBJ2-2; D is ambiguous. This CDR3 has 16 amino acids. The germline gives CDR1 SGHVS, CDR2 FNYEAQ. The germline V and J ends were trimmed by 1 base and 0 bases, with 9 bases remaining between them. The CDR3 nucleotides are TGTGCCAGCAGCTTAGTTGTGGCCACGAACACCGGGGAGCTGTTTTTT. Translation gives CASSLVVATNTGELFF.

This chain links TRBV10-3 with TRBJ2-2, with D unclear. The CDR3 runs to 15 residues. Per germline, CDR1 ENHRY and CDR2 SYGVKD. Trimming took off 6 bases at V and 5 bases at J, with 16 bases between the two ends. The CDR3 DNA is TGTGCCATCAGCGCGGTTCAACTCGATACCGGGGAGCTGTTTTTT. This sequence encodes CAISAVQLDTGELFF.

Points on this clone: Other nucleotide sequences in the sample specify the same CDR3. The genes are TRBV7-9 and TRBJ2-4; TRBD1 matches at 9 bases. The CDR3 has 15 amino acids. Germline lookup yields CDR1 SEHNR and CDR2 FQNEAQ (reference sequence). The V segment lost 4 bases and the J segment 1 base; nucleotides outside the gene matches: 2. CDR3 residues: CASSSGQGAKNIQYF. CDR3 in DNA: TGTGCCAGCAGCTCCGGACAGGGGGCCAAAAACATTCAGTACTTC.

This chain connects TRBV7-9 to TRBJ1-2; 7 bases match TRBD1. The CDR3 runs to 14 residues. Germline V gene sequence: CDR1 SEHNR, CDR2 FQNEAQ (reference sequence). The J segment lost 6 bases and the V segment lost 2 bases, leaving 6 bases of the junction unmatched. The DNA for the CDR3 is TGTGCCAGCAGCTTATTAGCAGGGGGACATGGCTACACCTTC. Translation gives CASSLLAGGHGYTF.